This T cell receptor (beta chain) stems from a study of blood T cell repertoires in COVID-19. Across the whole study: Sites across the United States, Italy and Spain contributed samples from acute and convalescent COVID-19. T cells, B-cell-depleted T cells, or PBMCs provided the cDNA or gDNA that served as material.

The V gene end was trimmed by 6 bases and the J gene end by 4 bases; junction bases not matched to a gene: 7. CDR3 length equals 15 residues. Germline loops: CDR1 SEHNR, CDR2 FQNEAQ (reference sequence). Authors' analysis steps: Reference gene primer amplification gave estimated nucleated cell counts. TCRdb keeps only in-frame clones here, not all; method: immunoSEQ multiplex PCR. D and trimming were read from the DNA, whereas the V and J calls and clone size are those reported in that table. Of over 250,000 clones in the sample, roughly 85% are singletons; the top ten hold approximately 9.9%. The V and J genes are TRBV7-9 and TRBJ1-3, with 9 bases lining up with TRBD1. This receptor was identified in a woman in her seventies with acute or convalescent COVID-19. The sample consisted of peripheral blood. The CDR3 region has the DNA TGTGCCAGCAGTCTGAACAGGGGGCGGGGAAACACCATATATTTT. This gives the protein CASSLNRGRGNTIYF. Full variable domain (rest looked up from reference TRBV7-9 and TRBJ1-3): DTGVSQNPRHKITKRGQNVTFRCDPISEHNRLYWYRQTLGQGPEFLTYFQNEAQLEKSRLLSDRFSAERPKGSFSTLEIQRTEQGDSAMYLCASSLNRGRGNTIYFGEGSWLTVV.